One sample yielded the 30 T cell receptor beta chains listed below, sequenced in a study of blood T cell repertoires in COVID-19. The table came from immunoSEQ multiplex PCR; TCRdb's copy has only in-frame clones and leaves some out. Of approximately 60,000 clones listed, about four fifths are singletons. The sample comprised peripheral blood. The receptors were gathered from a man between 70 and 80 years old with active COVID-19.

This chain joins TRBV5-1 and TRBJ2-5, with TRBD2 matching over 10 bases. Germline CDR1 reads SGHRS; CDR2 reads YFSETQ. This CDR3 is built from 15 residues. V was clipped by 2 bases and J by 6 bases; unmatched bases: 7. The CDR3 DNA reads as TGCGCCAGCAGCTTCATTCCTAGCGGGAGCAAGACCCAGTACTTC. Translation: CASSFIPSGSKTQYF.

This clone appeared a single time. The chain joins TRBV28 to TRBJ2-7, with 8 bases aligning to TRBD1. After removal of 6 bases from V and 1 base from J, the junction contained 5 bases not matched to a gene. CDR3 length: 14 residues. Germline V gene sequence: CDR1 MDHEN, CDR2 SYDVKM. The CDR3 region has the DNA TGTGCCAGCAGCCGGACAGGGTTATCCTACGAGCAGTACTTC. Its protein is CASSRTGLSYEQYF.

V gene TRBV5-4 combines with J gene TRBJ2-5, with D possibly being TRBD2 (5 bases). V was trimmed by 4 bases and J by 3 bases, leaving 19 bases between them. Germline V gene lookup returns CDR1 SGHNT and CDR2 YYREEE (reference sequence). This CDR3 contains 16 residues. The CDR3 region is CASSPGGSGSKETQYF. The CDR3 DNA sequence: TGTGCCAGCAGCCCCGGCGGGTCGGGGTCCAAAGAGACCCAGTACTTC. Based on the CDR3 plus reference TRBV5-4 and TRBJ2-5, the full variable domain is ETGVTQSPTHLIKTRGQQVTLRCSSQSGHNTVSWYQQALGQGPQFIFQYYREEENGRGNFPPRFSGLQFPNYSSELNVNALELDDSALYLCASSPGGSGSKETQYFGPGTRLLVL.

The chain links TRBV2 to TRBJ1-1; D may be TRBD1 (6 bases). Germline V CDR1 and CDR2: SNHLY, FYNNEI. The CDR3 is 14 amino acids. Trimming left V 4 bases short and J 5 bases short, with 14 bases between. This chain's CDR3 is CASSVGRGGTEAFF. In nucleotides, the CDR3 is TGTGCCAGCAGTGTTGGCAGGGGCGGGACTGAAGCTTTCTTT.

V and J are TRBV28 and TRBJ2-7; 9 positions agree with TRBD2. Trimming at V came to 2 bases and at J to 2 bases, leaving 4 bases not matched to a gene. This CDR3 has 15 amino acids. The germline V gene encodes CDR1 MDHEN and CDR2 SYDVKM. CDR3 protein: CASSLAGGLAYEQYF. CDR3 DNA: TGTGCCAGCAGTTTAGCGGGAGGGTTAGCCTACGAGCAGTACTTC. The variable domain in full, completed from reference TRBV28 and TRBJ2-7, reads DVKVTQSSRYLVKRTGEKVFLECVQDMDHENMFWYRQDPGLGLRLIYFSYDVKMKEKGDIPEGYSVSREKKERFSLILESASTNQTSMYLCASSLAGGLAYEQYFGPGTRLTVT.

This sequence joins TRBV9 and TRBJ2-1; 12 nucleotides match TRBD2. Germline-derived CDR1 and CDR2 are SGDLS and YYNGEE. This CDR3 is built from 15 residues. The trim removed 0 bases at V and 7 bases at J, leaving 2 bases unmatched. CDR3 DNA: TGTGCCAGCAGCGTAGAGCTAGCGGGAGGGAATGAGCAGTTCTTC. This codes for CASSVELAGGNEQFF.

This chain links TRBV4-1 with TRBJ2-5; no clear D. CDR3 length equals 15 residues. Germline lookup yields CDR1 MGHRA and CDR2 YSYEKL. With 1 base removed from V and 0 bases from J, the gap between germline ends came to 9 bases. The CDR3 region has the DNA TGCGCCAGCAGCCAAGGGTGGGCAGACCAAGAGACCCAGTACTTC. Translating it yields CASSQGWADQETQYF.

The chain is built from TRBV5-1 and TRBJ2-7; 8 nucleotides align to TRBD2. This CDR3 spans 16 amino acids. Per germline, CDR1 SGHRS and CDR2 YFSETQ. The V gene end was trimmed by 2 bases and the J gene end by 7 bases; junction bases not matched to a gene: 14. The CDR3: CASSFSGGLAGGEQYF. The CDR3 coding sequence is TGCGCCAGCAGCTTCTCGGGAGGACTAGCAGGAGGGGAGCAGTACTTC. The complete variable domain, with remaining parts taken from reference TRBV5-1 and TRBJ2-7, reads KAGVTQTPRYLIKTRGQQVTLSCSPISGHRSVSWYQQTPGQGLQFLFEYFSETQRNKGNFPGRFSGRQFSNSRSEMNVSTLELGDSALYLCASSFSGGLAGGEQYFGPGTRLTVT.

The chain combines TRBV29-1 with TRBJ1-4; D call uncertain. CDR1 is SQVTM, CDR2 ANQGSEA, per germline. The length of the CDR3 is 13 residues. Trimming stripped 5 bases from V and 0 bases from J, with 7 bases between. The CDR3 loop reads CSVRESTNEKLFF. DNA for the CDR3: TGCAGCGTTAGGGAGTCAACTAATGAAAAACTGTTTTTT.

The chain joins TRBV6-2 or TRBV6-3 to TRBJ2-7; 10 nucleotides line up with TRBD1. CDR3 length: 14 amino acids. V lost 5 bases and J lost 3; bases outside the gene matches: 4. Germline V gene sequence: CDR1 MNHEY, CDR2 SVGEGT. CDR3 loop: CASSRTGGGYEQYF. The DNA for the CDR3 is TGTGCCAGCAGTCGGACAGGGGGGGGCTACGAGCAGTACTTC.

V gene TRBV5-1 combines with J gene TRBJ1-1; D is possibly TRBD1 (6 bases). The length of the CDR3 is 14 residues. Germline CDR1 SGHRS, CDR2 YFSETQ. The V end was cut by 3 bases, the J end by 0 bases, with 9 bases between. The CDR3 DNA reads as TGCGCCAGCAGCTCACAGGGATTGAACACTGAAGCTTTCTTT. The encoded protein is CASSSQGLNTEAFF.

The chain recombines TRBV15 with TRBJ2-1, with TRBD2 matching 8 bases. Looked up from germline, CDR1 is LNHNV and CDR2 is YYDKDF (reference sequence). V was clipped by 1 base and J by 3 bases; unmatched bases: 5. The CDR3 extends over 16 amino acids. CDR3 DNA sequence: TGTGCCACCAGCAGAGTTTCACTAGCGGACTACAATGAGCAGTTCTTC. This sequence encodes CATSRVSLADYNEQFF.

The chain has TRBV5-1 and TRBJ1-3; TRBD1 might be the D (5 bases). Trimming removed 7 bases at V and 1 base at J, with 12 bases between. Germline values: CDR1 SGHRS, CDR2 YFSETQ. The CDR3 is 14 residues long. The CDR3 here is CASSTQGSGNTIYF. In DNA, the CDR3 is TGCGCCAGCTCGACTCAGGGTTCTGGAAACACCATATATTTT.

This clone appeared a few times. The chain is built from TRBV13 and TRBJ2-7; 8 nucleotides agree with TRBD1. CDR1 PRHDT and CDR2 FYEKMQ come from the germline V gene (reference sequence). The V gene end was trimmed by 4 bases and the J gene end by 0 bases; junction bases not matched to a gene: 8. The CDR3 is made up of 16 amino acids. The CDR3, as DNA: TGTGCCAGCAGCTCAAGTGGTGACAGGGGCTCCTACGAGCAGTACTTC. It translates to CASSSSGDRGSYEQYF.

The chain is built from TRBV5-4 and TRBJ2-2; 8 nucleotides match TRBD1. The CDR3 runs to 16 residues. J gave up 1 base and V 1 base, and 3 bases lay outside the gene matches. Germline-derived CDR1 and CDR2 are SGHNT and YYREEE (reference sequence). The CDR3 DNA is TGTGCCAGCAGCTTGTACAGGGGGGTGAACACCGGGGAGCTGTTTTTT. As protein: CASSLYRGVNTGELFF.

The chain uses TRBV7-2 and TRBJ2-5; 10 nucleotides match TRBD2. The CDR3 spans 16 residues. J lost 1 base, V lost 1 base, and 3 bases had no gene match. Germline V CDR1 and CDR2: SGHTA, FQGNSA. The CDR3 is CASSLVLAGAQETQYF. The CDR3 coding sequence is TGTGCCAGCAGCTTAGTCCTAGCGGGGGCCCAAGAGACCCAGTACTTC. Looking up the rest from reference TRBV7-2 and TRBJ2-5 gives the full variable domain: GAGVSQSPSNKVTEKGKDVELRCDPISGHTALYWYRQSLGQGLEFLIYFQGNSAPDKSGLPSDRFSAERTGGSVSTLTIQRTQQEDSAVYLCASSLVLAGAQETQYFGPGTRLLVL.

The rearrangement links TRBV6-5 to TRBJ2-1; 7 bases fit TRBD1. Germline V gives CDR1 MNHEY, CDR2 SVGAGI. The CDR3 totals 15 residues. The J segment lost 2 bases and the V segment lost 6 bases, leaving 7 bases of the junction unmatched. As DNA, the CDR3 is TGTGCCAGCAGCCCCCCCGGGACAGCCTACAATGAGCAGTTCTTC. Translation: CASSPPGTAYNEQFF.

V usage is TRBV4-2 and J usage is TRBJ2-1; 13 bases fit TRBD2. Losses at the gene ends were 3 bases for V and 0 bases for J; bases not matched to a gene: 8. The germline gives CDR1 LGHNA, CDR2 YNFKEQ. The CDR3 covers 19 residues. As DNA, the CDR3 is TGTGCCAGCAGCCAGGGGACTAGCGGGGCGAAAAGCTCCTACAATGAGCAGTTCTTC. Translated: CASSQGTSGAKSSYNEQFF.

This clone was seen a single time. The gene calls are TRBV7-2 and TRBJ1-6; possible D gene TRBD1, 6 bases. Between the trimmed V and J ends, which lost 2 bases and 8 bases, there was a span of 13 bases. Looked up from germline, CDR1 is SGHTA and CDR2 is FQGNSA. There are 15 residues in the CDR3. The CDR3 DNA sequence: TGTGCCAGCAGCTTATTTCGCGCAGGGGATTCACCCCTCCACTTT. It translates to CASSLFRAGDSPLHF.

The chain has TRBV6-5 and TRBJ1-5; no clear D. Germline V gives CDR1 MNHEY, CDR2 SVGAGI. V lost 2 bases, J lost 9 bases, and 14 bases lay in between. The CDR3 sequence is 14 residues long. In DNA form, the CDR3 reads TGTGCCAGCAGTTACAAACAAGGGAGCGGGCCCCAGCATTTT. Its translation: CASSYKQGSGPQHF.

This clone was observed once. The CDR3 protein is CSADHELRYNEQFF. CDR3 DNA: TGCAGCGCCGATCACGAGTTACGTTACAATGAGCAGTTCTTC. The chain recombines TRBV29-1 with TRBJ2-1; D ambiguous. Germline assignment: CDR1 SQVTM and CDR2 ANQGSEA. Trimming pared 7 bases from V and 4 bases from J, leaving 17 bases between. The CDR3 is 14 residues long.

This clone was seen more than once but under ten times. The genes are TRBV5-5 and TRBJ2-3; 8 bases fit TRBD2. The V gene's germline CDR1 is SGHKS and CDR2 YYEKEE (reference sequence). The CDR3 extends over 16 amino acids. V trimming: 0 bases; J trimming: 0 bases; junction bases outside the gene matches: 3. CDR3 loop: CASSLAGGPSTDTQYF. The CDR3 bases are TGTGCCAGCAGCTTGGCGGGAGGGCCGAGCACAGATACGCAGTATTTT.

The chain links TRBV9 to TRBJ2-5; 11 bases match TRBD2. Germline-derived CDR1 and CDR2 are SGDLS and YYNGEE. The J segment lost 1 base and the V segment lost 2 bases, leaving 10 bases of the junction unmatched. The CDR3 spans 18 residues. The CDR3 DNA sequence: TGTGCCAGCAGCGTCAGACCCCATGGGACTAGCGGCCAAGAGACCCAGTACTTC. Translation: CASSVRPHGTSGQETQYF.

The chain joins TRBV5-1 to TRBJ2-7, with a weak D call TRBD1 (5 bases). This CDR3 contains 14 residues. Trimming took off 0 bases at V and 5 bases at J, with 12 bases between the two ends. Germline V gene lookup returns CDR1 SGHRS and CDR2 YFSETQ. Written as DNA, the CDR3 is TGCGCCAGCAGCTTGGGACAGTCGTTGGACGAGCAGTACTTC. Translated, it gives CASSLGQSLDEQYF.

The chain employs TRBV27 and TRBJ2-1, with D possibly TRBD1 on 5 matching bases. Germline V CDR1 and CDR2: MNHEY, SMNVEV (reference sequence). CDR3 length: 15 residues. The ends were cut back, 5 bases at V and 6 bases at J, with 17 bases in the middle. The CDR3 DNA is TGTGCCAGCAGTGTCACAGGCCAATTGGGCAATGAGCAGTTCTTC. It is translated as CASSVTGQLGNEQFF.

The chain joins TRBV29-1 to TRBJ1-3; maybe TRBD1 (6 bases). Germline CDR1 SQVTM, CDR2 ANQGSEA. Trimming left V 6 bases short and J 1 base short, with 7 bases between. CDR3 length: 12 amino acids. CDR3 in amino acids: CSVQGSGNTIYF. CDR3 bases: TGCAGCGTCCAGGGGTCTGGAAACACCATATATTTT.

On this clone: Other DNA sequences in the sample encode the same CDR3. Here the CDR3 DNA reads TGTGCCAGCAGCCCCCGGACAGGTGTAAACACTGAAGCTTTCTTT. The encoded protein is CASSPRTGVNTEAFF. The rearrangement links TRBV5-5 to TRBJ1-1; 7 nucleotides align to TRBD1. Germline V gene lookup returns CDR1 SGHKS and CDR2 YYEKEE (reference sequence). The V gene end was trimmed by 4 bases and the J gene end by 2 bases; junction bases not matched to a gene: 8. The CDR3 is 15 residues long.

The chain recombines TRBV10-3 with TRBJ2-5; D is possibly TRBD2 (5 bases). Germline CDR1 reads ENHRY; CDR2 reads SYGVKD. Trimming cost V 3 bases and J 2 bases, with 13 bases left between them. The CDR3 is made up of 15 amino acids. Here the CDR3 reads CAISDGGGVQETQYF. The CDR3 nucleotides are TGTGCCATCAGTGATGGAGGTGGGGTACAAGAGACCCAGTACTTC.

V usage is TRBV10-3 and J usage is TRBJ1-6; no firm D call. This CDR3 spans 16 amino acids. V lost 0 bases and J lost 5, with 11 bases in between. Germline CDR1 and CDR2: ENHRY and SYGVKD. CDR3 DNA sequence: TGTGCCATCAGTGAGTCGAACCAGGCCGATAATTCACCCCTCCACTTT. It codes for CAISESNQADNSPLHF.

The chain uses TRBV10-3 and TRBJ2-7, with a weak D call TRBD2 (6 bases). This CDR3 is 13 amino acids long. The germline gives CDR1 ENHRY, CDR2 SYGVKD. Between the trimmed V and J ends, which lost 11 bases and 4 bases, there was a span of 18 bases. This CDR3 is CAVGNERVYEQYF. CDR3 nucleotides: TGTGCCGTTGGGAACGAGCGGGTGTACGAGCAGTACTTC.